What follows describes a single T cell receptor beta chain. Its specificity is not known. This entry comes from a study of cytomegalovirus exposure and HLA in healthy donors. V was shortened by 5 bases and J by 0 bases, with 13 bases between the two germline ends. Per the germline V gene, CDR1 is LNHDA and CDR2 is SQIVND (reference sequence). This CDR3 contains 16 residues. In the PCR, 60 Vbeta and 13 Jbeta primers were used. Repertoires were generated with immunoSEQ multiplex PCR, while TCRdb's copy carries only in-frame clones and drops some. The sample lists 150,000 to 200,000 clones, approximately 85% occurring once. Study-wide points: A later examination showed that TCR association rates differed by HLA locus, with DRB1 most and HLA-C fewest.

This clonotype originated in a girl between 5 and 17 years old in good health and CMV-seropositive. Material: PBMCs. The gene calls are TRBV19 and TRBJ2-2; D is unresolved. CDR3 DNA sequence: TGTGCCAGTAGTGTGCCACATTACGCGAACACCGGGGAGCTGTTTTTT. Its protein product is CASSVPHYANTGELFF.